Listed below are T cell receptor beta chains from one sample, sequenced in a study of cytomegalovirus exposure and HLA in healthy donors. Measured with immunoSEQ multiplex PCR; TCRdb has only the in-frame clones, and not every one. The sample gives 130,000 to 150,000 clones, approximately 80% of which show up once; more than 3% is in the top ten. Sequencing was carried out using PBMCs. The receptors were sampled from a man between 18 and 29 years old in good health and CMV-seronegative. Both conserved end residues are part of each CDR3. The D gene is left open where the match is weak. Only part of the rows carry a size: once, few, many, or a class if the clone is expanded.

TRBJ2-1 | - | TRBV4-1 | - | CASSQDGRGRSSEQFF | TGCGCCAGCAGCCAAGATGGAAGGGGTCGGTCAAGTGAGCAGTTCTTC
TRBJ2-1 | TRBD1 | TRBV27 | - | CASSFGTGGGNEQFF | TGTGCCAGCAGTTTTGGGACAGGGGGAGGAAATGAGCAGTTCTTC
TRBJ1-5 | - | TRBV1 | - | CTSSQDGVGTGDQPQHF | TGCACCAGCAGCCAAGATGGGGTAGGGACAGGGGACCAGCCCCAGCATTTT
TRBJ2-7 | TRBD2 | TRBV7-2 | - | CASCAQRGVRFYEQYF | TGTGCCAGCTGCGCGCAGCGGGGGGTGAGGTTCTACGAGCAGTACTTC
TRBJ1-1 | TRBD1 | TRBV10-1 | - | CASSDRGSTEAFF | TGCGCCAGCAGTGACAGGGGGAGCACTGAAGCTTTCTTT
TRBJ1-5 | - | TRBV28 | - | CASSLRVVWARYGTTQHF | TGTGCCAGCAGTTTAAGAGTGGTATGGGCCCGATATGGGACTACCCAGCATTTT
TRBJ1-1 | TRBD1 | TRBV10-1 | - | CASSEQGATNTEAFF | TGCGCCAGCAGCGAACAGGGGGCAACGAACACTGAAGCTTTCTTT
TRBJ2-5 | TRBD2 | TRBV4-1 | - | CASSQGRGRAGSKETQYF | TGCGCCAGCAGCCAAGGCCGAGGGAGAGCGGGGTCTAAAGAGACCCAGTACTTC
TRBJ2-7 | - | TRBV11-2 | few | CASGAPGGFQTGEQYF | TGTGCCAGCGGAGCACCAGGGGGGTTTCAGACGGGAGAGCAGTACTTC
TRBJ2-5 | TRBD2 | TRBV15 | - | CATSRGTSGGPKGETQYF | TGTGCCACCAGCAGGGGGACTAGCGGGGGGCCAAAGGGAGAGACCCAGTACTTC
TRBJ1-6 | TRBD1 | TRBV6-1 | few | CASSFNRGRDSPLHF | TGTGCCAGCAGTTTTAACAGGGGGCGGGATTCACCCCTCCACTTT
TRBJ2-2 | - | TRBV2 | - | CASSGSRTSRTGELFF | TGTGCCAGCAGTGGGTCGCGGACTTCGCGCACCGGGGAGCTGTTTTTT
TRBJ2-5 | TRBD2 | TRBV7-9 | - | CASSFTGEGETQYF | TGTGCCAGCAGCTTTACGGGGGAGGGAGAGACCCAGTACTTC
TRBJ1-6 | - | TRBV2 | - | CASATDLNSPLHF | TGTGCCAGCGCGACCGACTTAAATTCACCCCTCCACTTT